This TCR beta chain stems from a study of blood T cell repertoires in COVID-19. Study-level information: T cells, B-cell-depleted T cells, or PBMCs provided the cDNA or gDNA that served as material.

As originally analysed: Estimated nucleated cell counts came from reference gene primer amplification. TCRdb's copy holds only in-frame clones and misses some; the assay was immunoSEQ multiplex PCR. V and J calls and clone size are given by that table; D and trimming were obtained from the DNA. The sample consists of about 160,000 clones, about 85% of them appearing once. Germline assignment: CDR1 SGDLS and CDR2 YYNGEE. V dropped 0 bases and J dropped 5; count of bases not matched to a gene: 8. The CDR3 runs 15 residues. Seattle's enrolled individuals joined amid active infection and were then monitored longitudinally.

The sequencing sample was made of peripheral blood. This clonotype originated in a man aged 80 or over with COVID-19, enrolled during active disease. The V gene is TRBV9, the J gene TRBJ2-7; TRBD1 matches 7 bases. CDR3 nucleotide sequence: TGTGCCAGCAGCGTAGGGAGACAGGGATACCACGAGCAGTACTTC. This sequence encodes CASSVGRQGYHEQYF.